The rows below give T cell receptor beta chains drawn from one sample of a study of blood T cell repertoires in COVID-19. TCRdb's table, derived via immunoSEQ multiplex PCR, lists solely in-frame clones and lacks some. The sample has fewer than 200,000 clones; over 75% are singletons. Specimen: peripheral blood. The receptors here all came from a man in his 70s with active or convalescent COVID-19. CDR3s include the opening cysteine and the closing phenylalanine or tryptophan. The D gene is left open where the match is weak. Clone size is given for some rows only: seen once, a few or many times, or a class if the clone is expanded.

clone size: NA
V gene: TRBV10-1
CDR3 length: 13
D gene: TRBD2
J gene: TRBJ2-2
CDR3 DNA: TGCGCCAGCAGTGGGGGACTAGCGGGGGAGCTGTTTTTT
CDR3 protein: CASSGGLAGELFF

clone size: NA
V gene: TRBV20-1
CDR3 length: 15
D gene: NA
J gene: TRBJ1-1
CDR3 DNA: TGCAGTGCTAGTGTGGCATCTAGCTCGGGGACTGAAGCTTTCTTT
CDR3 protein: CSASVASSSGTEAFF

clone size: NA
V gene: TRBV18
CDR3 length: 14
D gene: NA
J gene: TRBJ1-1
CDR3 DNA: TGTGCCAGCTCACCCCTACAGGGTAGGACTGAAGCTTTCTTT
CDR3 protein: CASSPLQGRTEAFF

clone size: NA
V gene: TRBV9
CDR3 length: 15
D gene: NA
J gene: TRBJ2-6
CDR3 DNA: TGTGCCAGCAGCCAGGGGCGTTCTGGGGCCAACGTCCTGACTTTC
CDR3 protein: CASSQGRSGANVLTF

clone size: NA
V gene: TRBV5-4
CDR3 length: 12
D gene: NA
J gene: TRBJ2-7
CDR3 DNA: TGTGCCAGCAGGGTACCCCCCGGCGAGCAGTACTTC
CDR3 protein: CASRVPPGEQYF

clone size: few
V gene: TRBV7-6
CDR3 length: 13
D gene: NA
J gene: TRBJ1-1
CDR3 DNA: TGTGCCAGCAGCCCCAGGGCGAACACTGAAGCTTTCTTT
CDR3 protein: CASSPRANTEAFF

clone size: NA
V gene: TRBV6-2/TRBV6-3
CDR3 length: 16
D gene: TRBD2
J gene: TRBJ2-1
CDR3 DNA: TGTGCCAGCAGTAGGGGAGGAGCGGGGGGCAACAATGAGCAGTTCTTC
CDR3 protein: CASSRGGAGGNNEQFF

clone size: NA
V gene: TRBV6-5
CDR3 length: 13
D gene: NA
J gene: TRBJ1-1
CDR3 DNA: TGTGCCAGCGCCGATCAGGGGCACACTGAAGCTTTCTTT
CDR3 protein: CASADQGHTEAFF

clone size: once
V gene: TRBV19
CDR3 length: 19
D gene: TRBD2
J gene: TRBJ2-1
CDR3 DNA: TGTGCCAGTAGTATCGGACTAGCGGGTGGCGACGGGTCCTACAATGAGCAGTTCTTC
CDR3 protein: CASSIGLAGGDGSYNEQFF

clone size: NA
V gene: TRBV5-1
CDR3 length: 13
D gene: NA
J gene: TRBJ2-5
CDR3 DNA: TGCGCCAGCAAGATGGACACTCAAGAGACCCAGTACTTC
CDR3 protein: CASKMDTQETQYF

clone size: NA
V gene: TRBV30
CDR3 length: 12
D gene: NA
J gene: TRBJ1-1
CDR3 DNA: TGTGCCTGGAAAACAGGTTACACTGAAGCTTTCTTT
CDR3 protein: CAWKTGYTEAFF

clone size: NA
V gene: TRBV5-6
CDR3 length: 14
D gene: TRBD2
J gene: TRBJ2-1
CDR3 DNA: TGTGCCAGCAGCTTCCTAGCGGATCACAATGAGCAGTTCTTC
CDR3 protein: CASSFLADHNEQFF

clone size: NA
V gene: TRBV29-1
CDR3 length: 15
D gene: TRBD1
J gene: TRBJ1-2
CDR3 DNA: TGCAGCGTTGCGCTACAGGGGGCCCAGGCTAGCGGCTACACCTTC
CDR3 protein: CSVALQGAQASGYTF

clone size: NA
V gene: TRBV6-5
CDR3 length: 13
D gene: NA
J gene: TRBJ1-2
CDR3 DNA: TGTGCCAGCAGTTACTCGAGGGCGGGCGGCTACACCTTC
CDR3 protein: CASSYSRAGGYTF

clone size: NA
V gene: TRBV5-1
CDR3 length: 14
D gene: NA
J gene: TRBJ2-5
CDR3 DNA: TGCGCCAGCAGCGACCCTTCAGGGGAAGAGACCCAGTACTTC
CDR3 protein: CASSDPSGEETQYF

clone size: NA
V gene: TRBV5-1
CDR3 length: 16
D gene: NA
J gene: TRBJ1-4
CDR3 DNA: TGCGCCAGCAGCTCTATGATGACAGACCTTAGTGAAAAACTGTTTTTT
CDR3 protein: CASSSMMTDLSEKLFF

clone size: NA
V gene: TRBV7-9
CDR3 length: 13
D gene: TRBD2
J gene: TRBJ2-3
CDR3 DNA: TGTGCCAGTGTGGCGGGGGAATACTTTACGCAGTATTTT
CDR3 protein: CASVAGEYFTQYF

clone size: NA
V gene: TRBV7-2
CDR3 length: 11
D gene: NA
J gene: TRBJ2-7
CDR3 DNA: TGTGCCAGCAGCGTTTCTTACGAGCAGTACTTC
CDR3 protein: CASSVSYEQYF

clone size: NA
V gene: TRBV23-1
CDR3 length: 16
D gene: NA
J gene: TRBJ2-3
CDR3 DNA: TGCGCCAGCAGTCTCTCCGGACAAGGCGGTCCAGATACGCAGTATTTT
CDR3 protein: CASSLSGQGGPDTQYF

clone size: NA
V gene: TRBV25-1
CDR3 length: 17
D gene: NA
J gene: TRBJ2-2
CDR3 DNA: TGTGCCAGCAGTGGACAAATCGGGACATTGAACACCGGGGAGCTGTTTTTT
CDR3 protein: CASSGQIGTLNTGELFF

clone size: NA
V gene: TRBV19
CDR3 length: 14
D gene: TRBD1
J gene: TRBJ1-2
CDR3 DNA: TGTGCCAGTAGGCTGCCGGGACAGGGGTACGGCTACACCTTC
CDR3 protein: CASRLPGQGYGYTF

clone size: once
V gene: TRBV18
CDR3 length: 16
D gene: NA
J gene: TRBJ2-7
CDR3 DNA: TGTGCCAGCTCACCACCTATATCGACAGATGCCTACGAGCAGTACTTC
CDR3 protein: CASSPPISTDAYEQYF

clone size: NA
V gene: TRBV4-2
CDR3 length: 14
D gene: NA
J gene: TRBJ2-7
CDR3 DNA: TGTGCCAGCAGCCATGGCCGGCAGGGCTACGAGCAGTACTTC
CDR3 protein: CASSHGRQGYEQYF

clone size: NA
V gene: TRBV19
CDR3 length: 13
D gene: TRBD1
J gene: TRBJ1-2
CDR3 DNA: TGTGCCAGTAGTATCCGGGGACAGGGTGGCTACACCTTC
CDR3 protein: CASSIRGQGGYTF

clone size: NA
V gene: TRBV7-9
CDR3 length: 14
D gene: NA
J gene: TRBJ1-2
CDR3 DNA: TGTGCCAGCAGCTTAATCGGAGCTAACTATGGCTACACCTTC
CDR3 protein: CASSLIGANYGYTF

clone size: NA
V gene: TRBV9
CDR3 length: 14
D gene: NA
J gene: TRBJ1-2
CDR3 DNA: TGTGCCAGCAGCACCCTGGGGCAGTACTATGGCTACACCTTC
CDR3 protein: CASSTLGQYYGYTF

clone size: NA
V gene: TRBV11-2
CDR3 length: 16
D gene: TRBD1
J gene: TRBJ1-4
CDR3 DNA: TGTGCCAGCAGCATAACCTCCGGGACAGGGGACGAAAAACTGTTTTTT
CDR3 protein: CASSITSGTGDEKLFF

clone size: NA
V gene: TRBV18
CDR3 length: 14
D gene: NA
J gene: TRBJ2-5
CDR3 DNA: TGTGCCAGCTCGCGCGCCGGCGGTCAAGAGACCCAGTACTTC
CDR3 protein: CASSRAGGQETQYF

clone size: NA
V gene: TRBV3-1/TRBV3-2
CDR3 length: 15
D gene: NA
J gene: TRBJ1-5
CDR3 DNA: TGTGCCAGCAGCCAAGATGCCACTCTTAGTCAGCCCCAGCATTTT
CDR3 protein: CASSQDATLSQPQHF

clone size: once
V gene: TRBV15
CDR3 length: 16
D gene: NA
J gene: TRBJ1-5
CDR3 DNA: TGTGCCACCAGCAGAGATGTCGGGAGCCAAGGGCAGCCCCAGCATTTT
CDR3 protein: CATSRDVGSQGQPQHF

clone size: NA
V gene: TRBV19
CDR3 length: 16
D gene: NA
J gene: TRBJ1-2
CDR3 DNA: TGTGCCAGTAGTTCCCCTCGGGCAGGGAAACTCTATGGCTACACCTTC
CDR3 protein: CASSSPRAGKLYGYTF

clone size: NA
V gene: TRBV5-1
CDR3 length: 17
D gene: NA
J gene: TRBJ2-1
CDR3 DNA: TGCGCCAGCAGCTTGACCTCCGGGGTCCAATCCTACAATGAGCAGTTCTTC
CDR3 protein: CASSLTSGVQSYNEQFF

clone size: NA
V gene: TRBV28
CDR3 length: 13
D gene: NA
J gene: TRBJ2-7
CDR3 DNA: TGTGCCAGCAGTTTGGACTCAGCCTACGAGCAGTACTTC
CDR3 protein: CASSLDSAYEQYF

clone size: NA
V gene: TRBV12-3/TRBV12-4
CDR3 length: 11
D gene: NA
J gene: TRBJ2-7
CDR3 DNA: TGTGCCAGCAGCTATAATTACGAGCAGTACTTC
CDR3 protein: CASSYNYEQYF

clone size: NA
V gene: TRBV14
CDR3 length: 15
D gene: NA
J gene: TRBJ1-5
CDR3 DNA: TGTGCCAGCAGCCAAGGCACAGGGAGCAATCAGCCCCAGCATTTT
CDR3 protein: CASSQGTGSNQPQHF

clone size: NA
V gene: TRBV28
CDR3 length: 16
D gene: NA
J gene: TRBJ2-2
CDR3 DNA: TGTGCCAGCAGTTTATGGCGAACAGGGAACACCGGGGAGCTGTTTTTT
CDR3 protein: CASSLWRTGNTGELFF

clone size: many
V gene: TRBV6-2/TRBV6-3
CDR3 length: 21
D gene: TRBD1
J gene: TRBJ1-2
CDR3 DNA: TGTGCCAGCAGTTACCACTCGAAGGTCCCCCCTCCGGGACAGAACGACTATGGCTACACCTTC
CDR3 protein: CASSYHSKVPPPGQNDYGYTF

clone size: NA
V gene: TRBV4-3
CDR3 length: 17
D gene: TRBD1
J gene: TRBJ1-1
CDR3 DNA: TGCGCCAGCAGCCCCCTAGGGACAGGGTGGGGGAACACTGAAGCTTTCTTT
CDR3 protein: CASSPLGTGWGNTEAFF

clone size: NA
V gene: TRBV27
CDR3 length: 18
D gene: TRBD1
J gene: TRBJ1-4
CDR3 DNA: TGTGCCAGCAGTTACCCAAAAACTACAGGGGGATGGCGAGAAAAACTGTTTTTT
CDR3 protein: CASSYPKTTGGWREKLFF

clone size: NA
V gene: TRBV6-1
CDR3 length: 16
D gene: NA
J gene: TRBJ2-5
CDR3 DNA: TGTGCCAGCAGTGAATGGCGCGTCAGGGATGGTGGGACCCAGTACTTC
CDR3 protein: CASSEWRVRDGGTQYF

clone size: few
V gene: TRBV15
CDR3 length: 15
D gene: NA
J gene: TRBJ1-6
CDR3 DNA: TGTGCCACCAGCAGAGATCTCAGTGATAATTCACCCCTCCACTTT
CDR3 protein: CATSRDLSDNSPLHF

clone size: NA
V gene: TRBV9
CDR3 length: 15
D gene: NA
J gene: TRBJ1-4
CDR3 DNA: TGTGCCAGCAGCGTAGGAGGACAGTTAAATGAAAAACTGTTTTTT
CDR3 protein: CASSVGGQLNEKLFF

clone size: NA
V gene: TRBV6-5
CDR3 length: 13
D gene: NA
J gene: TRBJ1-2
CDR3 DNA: TGTGCCAGCAGTTCGGGACACAACTATGGCTACACCTTC
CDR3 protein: CASSSGHNYGYTF

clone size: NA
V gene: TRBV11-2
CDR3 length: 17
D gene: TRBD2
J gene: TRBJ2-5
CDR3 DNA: TGTGCCAGCAGCTTAGGGCTGCTAGCGGGAGACAAAGAGACCCAGTACTTC
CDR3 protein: CASSLGLLAGDKETQYF

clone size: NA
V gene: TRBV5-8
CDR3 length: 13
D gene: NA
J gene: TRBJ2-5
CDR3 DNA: TGTGCCAGCAGCTTGGGAGCGGTGGAGACCCAGTACTTC
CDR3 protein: CASSLGAVETQYF

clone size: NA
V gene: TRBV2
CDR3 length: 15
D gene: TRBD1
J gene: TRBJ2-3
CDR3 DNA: TGTGCCAGCAGCGCAAGGGACAGGGGGCAAGATACGCAGTATTTT
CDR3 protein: CASSARDRGQDTQYF

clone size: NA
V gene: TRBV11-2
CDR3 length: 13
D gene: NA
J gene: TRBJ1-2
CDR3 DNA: TGTGCCAGCAGCTTTCGAGTTAACTATGGCTACACCTTC
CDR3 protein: CASSFRVNYGYTF

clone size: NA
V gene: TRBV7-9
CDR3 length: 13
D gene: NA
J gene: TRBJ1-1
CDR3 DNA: TGTGCCAGCAGCTCTTACAAAGTTTCTGAAGCTTTCTTT
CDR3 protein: CASSSYKVSEAFF